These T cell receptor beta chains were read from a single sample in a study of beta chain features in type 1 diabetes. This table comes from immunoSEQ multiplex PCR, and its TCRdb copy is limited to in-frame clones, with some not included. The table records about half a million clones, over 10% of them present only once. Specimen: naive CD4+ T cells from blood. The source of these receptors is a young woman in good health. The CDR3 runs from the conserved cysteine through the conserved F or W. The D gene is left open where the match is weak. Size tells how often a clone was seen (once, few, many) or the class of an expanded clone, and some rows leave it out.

CASSWGTGNSYEQYF	TGTGCCAGCAGCTGGGGGACAGGGAACTCCTACGAGCAGTACTTC	TRBV7-2	.	TRBJ2-7	TRBD1
CSVWGQHNEQFF	TGCAGCGTTTGGGGACAGCACAATGAGCAGTTCTTC	TRBV29-1	few	TRBJ2-1	TRBD1
CASSLAPASTDTQYF	TGTGCCAGCAGCTTAGCCCCAGCTAGCACAGATACGCAGTATTTT	TRBV7-2	.	TRBJ2-3	.
CASSSRDTSYEQYF	TGTGCCAGCAGCAGCCGGGACACATCCTACGAGCAGTACTTC	TRBV7-6	few	TRBJ2-7	.
CASSVRTSRNEQFF	TGTGCCAGCAGCGTCAGGACTAGCCGTAATGAGCAGTTCTTC	TRBV9	few	TRBJ2-1	TRBD2
CASSHLRSYNEQFF	TGCGCCAGCAGCCATCTTCGTTCCTACAATGAGCAGTTCTTC	TRBV4-3	.	TRBJ2-1	.
CASSLSSYSYEQYF	TGTGCCAGCAGCTTAAGTTCCTACTCCTACGAGCAGTACTTC	TRBV7-9	.	TRBJ2-7	.
CASSLMGRIGNEQYF	TGTGCCAGCAGTTTAATGGGGCGAATCGGAAACGAGCAGTACTTC	TRBV27	few	TRBJ2-7	.
CASSLGTSGRLGNEQFF	TGTGCCAGCAGTTTGGGGACTAGCGGGAGGTTAGGGAATGAGCAGTTCTTC	TRBV7-9	.	TRBJ2-1	TRBD2
CASAGYGTGYDGELFF	TGTGCCAGCGCCGGGTACGGGACAGGGTATGACGGGGAGCTGTTTTTT	TRBV25-1	.	TRBJ2-2	TRBD1
CASSFRVQETQYF	TGTGCCAGCAGTTTTCGGGTCCAAGAGACCCAGTACTTC	TRBV27	few	TRBJ2-5	.
CASSSEINEQFF	TGTGCCAGCAGTTCAGAGATAAATGAGCAGTTCTTC	TRBV2	.	TRBJ2-1	.
CAWSVSGRDYGYTF	TGTGCCTGGAGTGTATCCGGGAGGGACTATGGCTACACCTTC	TRBV30	.	TRBJ1-2	.
CASLEYGGAGEKLFF	TGTGCCAGCTTGGAGTATGGGGGCGCGGGTGAAAAACTGTTTTTT	TRBV7-9	once	TRBJ1-4	.
CASSQRGSGANVLTF	TGTGCCAGCTCACAGAGGGGCTCCGGGGCCAACGTCCTGACTTTC	TRBV18	few	TRBJ2-6	.
CASSQDIRLAGGYNEQFF	TGCGCCAGCAGCCAAGATATCCGACTAGCGGGGGGTTACAATGAGCAGTTCTTC	TRBV4-3	.	TRBJ2-1	TRBD2
CAWTYLMRYTF	TGTGCCTGGACGTACCTGATGCGGTACACCTTC	TRBV30	.	TRBJ1-2	.
CAWSIMPSYEQYF	TGTGCCTGGAGTATTATGCCTTCCTACGAGCAGTACTTC	TRBV30	few	TRBJ2-7	.
CAWRVWGGEGQFF	TGTGCCTGGAGGGTGTGGGGGGGCGAAGGGCAGTTCTTC	TRBV30	.	TRBJ2-1	.
CASRKATGNTIYF	TGTGCCAGCAGAAAGGCCACTGGTAACACCATATATTTT	TRBV25-1	few	TRBJ1-3	.
CASSQGVRLAGVYNWQFF	TGCGCCAGCAGCCAGGGTGTGAGACTAGCGGGAGTGTACAATTGGCAGTTCTTC	TRBV4-3	.	TRBJ2-1	TRBD2
CASSLTLRAYNEQFF	TGTGCCAGCAGCTTAACCTTACGGGCTTACAATGAGCAGTTCTTC	TRBV11-3	few	TRBJ2-1	.
CSVVQGIRLKNIQYF	TGCAGCGTTGTACAGGGGATACGGCTCAAAAACATTCAGTACTTC	TRBV29-1	many	TRBJ2-4	TRBD1
CASSFSLPGTDTQYF	TGTGCCAGCAGCTTCTCTTTGCCGGGCACAGATACGCAGTATTTT	TRBV7-8	.	TRBJ2-3	.
CASSLSNYGYTF	TGCGCCAGCAGCTTGTCTAACTATGGCTACACCTTC	TRBV5-1	.	TRBJ1-2	.